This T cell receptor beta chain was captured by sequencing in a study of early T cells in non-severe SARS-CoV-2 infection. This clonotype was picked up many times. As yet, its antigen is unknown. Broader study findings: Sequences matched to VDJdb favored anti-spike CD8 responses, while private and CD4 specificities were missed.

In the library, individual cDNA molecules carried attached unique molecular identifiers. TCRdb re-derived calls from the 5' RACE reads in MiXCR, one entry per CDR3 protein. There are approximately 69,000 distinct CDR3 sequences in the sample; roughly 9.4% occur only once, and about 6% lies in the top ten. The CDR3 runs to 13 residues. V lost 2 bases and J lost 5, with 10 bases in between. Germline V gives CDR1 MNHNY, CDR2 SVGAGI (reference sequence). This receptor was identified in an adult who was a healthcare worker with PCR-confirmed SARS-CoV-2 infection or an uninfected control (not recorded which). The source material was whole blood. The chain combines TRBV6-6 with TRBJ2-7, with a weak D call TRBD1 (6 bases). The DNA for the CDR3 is TGTGCCAGCAGTTACCAGGGGTACGACGAGCAGTACTTC. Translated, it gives CASSYQGYDEQYF.